This TCR beta chain derives from a study of blood T cell repertoires in COVID-19. Looking at the study overall: The United States, Italy and Spain supplied acute and convalescent COVID-19 samples.

This CDR3 has 14 amino acids. The V end lost 2 bases, the J end lost 4 bases, and 11 bases lay between the germline ends. CDR1 and CDR2 from the germline V gene are SGHDN and FVKESK. Profiling relied on immunoSEQ multiplex PCR, and the TCRdb table lists in-frame clones only, not all of them. The profile covers a few hundred thousand clones, with less than 85% appearing a single time and roughly 3% taken by the ten largest. This clone was detected only a few times. The chain uses TRBV14 and TRBJ1-2; perhaps TRBD1 as D (5 bases). The TCR sequence derives from a woman between 18 and 30 years old with acute or convalescent COVID-19. Sequenced material: peripheral blood. Written as DNA, the CDR3 is TGTGCCAGCAGCCAAATAGCAGGGCTCTATGGCTACACCTTC. Residues: CASSQIAGLYGYTF.